Below, one T cell receptor (beta chain) is given with its context. The antigen is undetermined. The CDR3 totals 16 residues. In germline, CDR1 is KGHSH, CDR2 LQKENI. The V end was cut by 4 bases, the J end by 4 bases, with 19 bases between. The sample is drawn from a study of vaccination effects on CD4 cells after COVID-19. TCRdb keeps only in-frame clones here, not all; method: immunoSEQ multiplex PCR. The sample shows tens of thousands of clones, 65% of them seen only once. Culture proceeded for approximately 9 days, and CD4+ T cells were then isolated. This receptor was taken from a human donor who received a COVID-19 vaccine. Sequences were derived from CD4+ T cells from PBMCs cultured without peptide, sampled before COVID-19 vaccination. The chain recombines TRBV18 with TRBJ2-5; D possibly matches TRBD1 or TRBD2 (6 bases each). DNA for the CDR3: TGTGCCAGCTCACAAGCCGGGGGCGCGACAGGAGAGACCCAGTACTTC. Its translation: CASSQAGGATGETQYF.